The clone carrying this TCR beta chain was seen a handful of times. The CDR3 is made up of 15 amino acids. The germline CDR1 and CDR2 sequences are MGHRA and YSYEKL. The germline V and J ends were trimmed by 4 bases and 0 bases, with 10 bases remaining between them. The data stem from a study of blood T cell repertoires in COVID-19. For the study at large: There were acute and convalescent COVID-19 samples, and they came from the United States, Italy and Spain. T cells, B-cell-depleted T cells, or PBMCs supplied cDNA or gDNA.

In the original workflow: Counts of nucleated cells, estimated from reference gene primer amplification, were obtained. This table comes from immunoSEQ multiplex PCR, and its TCRdb copy is limited to in-frame clones, with some not included. The V and J calls and clone size are taken from that table; D and trimming were inferred from the DNA. The sample shows around 700,000 clones, about 90% of them seen only once. The chain joins TRBV4-1 to TRBJ2-1, with D maybe TRBD2 (6 bases). The sequenced sample was peripheral blood. The sequence derives from a woman between 18 and 29 years old with acute or convalescent COVID-19. CDR3 DNA sequence: TGCGCCAGCAGCCTTATAGCGGACTCCTACAATGAGCAGTTCTTC. This translates into CASSLIADSYNEQFF.